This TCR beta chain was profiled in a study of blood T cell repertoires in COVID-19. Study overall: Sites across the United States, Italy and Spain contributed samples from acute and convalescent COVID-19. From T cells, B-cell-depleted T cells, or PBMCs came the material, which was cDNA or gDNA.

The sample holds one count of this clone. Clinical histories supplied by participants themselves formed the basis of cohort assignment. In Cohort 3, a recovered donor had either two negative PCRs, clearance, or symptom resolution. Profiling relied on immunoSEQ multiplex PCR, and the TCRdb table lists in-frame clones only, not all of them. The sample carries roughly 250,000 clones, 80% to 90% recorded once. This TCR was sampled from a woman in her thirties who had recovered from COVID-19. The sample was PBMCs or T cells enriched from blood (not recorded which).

CDR3 residues: CASSLAGAQETQYF. The DNA for the CDR3 is TGTGCCAGCAGCTTAGCTGGAGCCCAAGAGACCCAGTACTTC. The chain recombines TRBV5-8 with TRBJ2-5; D unresolved. V lost 2 bases, J lost 1 base, and 9 bases lay in between. CDR1 and CDR2 from the germline V gene are SGHTS and YDEGEE. The CDR3 totals 14 residues.